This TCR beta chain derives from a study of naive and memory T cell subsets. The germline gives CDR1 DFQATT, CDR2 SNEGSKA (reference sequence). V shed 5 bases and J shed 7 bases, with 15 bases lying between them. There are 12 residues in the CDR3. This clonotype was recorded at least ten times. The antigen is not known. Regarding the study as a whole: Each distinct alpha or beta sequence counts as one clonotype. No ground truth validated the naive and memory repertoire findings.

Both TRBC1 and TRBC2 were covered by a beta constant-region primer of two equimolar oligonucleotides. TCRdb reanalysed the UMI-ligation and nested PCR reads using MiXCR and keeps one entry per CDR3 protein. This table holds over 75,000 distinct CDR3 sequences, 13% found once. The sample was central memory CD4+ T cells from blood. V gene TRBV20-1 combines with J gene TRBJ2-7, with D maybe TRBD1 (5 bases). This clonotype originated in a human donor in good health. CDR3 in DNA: TGCAGTGCTCATCCCCGTGGGGCGGAGCAGTACTTC. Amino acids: CSAHPRGAEQYF.